The 20 T cell receptor beta chains in this list originate from one sample, sequenced in a study of blood T cell repertoires in COVID-19. Clones were read by immunoSEQ multiplex PCR, and TCRdb kept only the in-frame ones, dropping some. The data hold about 210,000 clones, with roughly 84% observed a single time. The specimen was peripheral blood. These receptors were obtained from a man in his forties or fifties with active or convalescent COVID-19.

The chain links TRBV19 to TRBJ2-7; D might be TRBD1 (6 bases). Trimming removed 1 base from V and 0 bases from J, with 10 bases in between. This CDR3 has 15 residues. Germline V CDR1 and CDR2: LNHDA, SQIVND (reference sequence). CDR3 bases: TGTGCCAGTAGTATAGGAACAGGGAGCTCCTACGAGCAGTACGTC. This gives the protein CASSIGTGSSYEQYV.

This clone was seen only once. The chain links TRBV6-2 or TRBV6-3 to TRBJ2-3; perhaps TRBD2 as D (6 bases). Germline V lookup: CDR1 MNHEY, CDR2 SVGEGT. The CDR3 contains 16 residues. Trimming left V 4 bases short and J 6 bases short, with 20 bases between. The CDR3 loop is CASSSPTARGRDTQYF. CDR3 sequence (DNA): TGTGCCAGCAGTTCCCCGACTGCGCGGGGCAGGGATACGCAGTATTTT.

This chain links TRBV7-9 with TRBJ2-2; possible D gene TRBD1, 5 bases. Germline V gives CDR1 SEHNR, CDR2 FQNEAQ (reference sequence). The CDR3 runs 14 residues. Trimming shortened V by 5 bases and J by 2 bases, and 9 bases separated the two germline ends. CDR3 DNA sequence: TGTGCCAGCAGCCCCCGGACAAACACCGGGGAGCTGTTTTTT. Residues: CASSPRTNTGELFF.

The genes are TRBV7-9 and TRBJ2-5; maybe TRBD2 (5 bases). The V gene's germline CDR1 is SEHNR and CDR2 FQNEAQ (reference sequence). Between the trimmed V and J ends, which lost 1 base and 7 bases, there was a span of 19 bases. The CDR3 covers 16 residues. The CDR3 DNA reads as TGTGCCAGCAGCTTAGTGGCATCCACGAGCGAGGGGACCCAGTACTTC. Its protein product is CASSLVASTSEGTQYF.

This chain uses TRBV27 with TRBJ1-2; 7 bases align to TRBD1. Germline V lookup: CDR1 MNHEY, CDR2 SMNVEV (reference sequence). The V gene end was trimmed by 3 bases and the J gene end by 5 bases; junction bases not matched to a gene: 6. This CDR3 is 14 amino acids long. CDR3 residues: CASSLEQGRYGYTF. The CDR3 nucleotides read TGTGCCAGCAGTTTGGAACAGGGGCGGTATGGCTACACCTTC.

The V gene is TRBV7-2, the J gene TRBJ2-1, with 8 bases matching TRBD1. J was trimmed by 2 bases and V by 6 bases; bases with no gene match: 9. The CDR3 consists of 16 residues. CDR1 is SGHTA, CDR2 FQGNSA, per germline. The CDR3 DNA sequence: TGTGCCAGCAGTCCCCAGGGGGCGGGAACCTACAATGAGCAGTTCTTC. This gives the protein CASSPQGAGTYNEQFF.

The V gene is TRBV7-9, the J gene TRBJ2-7; 7 bases are a match to TRBD2. V was pared by 5 bases and J by 3 bases, with 7 bases of the junction left unmatched. The CDR3 is 14 amino acids. Germline CDR1 SEHNR, CDR2 FQNEAQ (reference sequence). Here the CDR3 DNA reads TGTGCCAGCAGCAGCGGGACCACTAGCTACGAGCAGTACTTC. Translating it yields CASSSGTTSYEQYF.

The rearrangement joins TRBV18 to TRBJ2-1; possibly TRBD1 for D (5 bases). V was pared by 3 bases and J by 5 bases, with 17 bases between. This CDR3 spans 16 amino acids. Germline V CDR1 and CDR2: KGHSH, LQKENI. The CDR3 nucleotides read TGTGCCAGCTCACCCCTGACAGTTTCCCCGAACAATGAGCAGTTCTTC. It is translated as CASSPLTVSPNNEQFF.

This clone was observed a single time. One junction end does not reproduce the germline sequence, and a read error may be involved. Other DNA sequences in the sample encode the same CDR3. The chain carries TRBV10-3 and TRBJ2-6; TRBD1 is a possible D gene (6 bases). CDR3 length: 15 residues. CDR1 is ENHRY and CDR2 is SYGVKD in the germline V gene. The CDR3 DNA reads TGTGCCATCAGTGAGTCGACAGGTGGGGCTAACGTCCTGACTTTC. Its protein is CAISESTGGANVLTF.

This chain connects TRBV29-1 to TRBJ2-7; D is perhaps TRBD2 (6 bases). The germline V and J ends were trimmed by 7 bases and 3 bases, with 16 bases remaining between them. The CDR3 is made up of 13 amino acids. Germline CDR1 and CDR2: SQVTM and ANQGSEA. Written as DNA, the CDR3 is TGCAGCGCCGGAGGCGGGGCGAGCTACGAGCAGTACTTC. Amino acids: CSAGGGASYEQYF.

J is TRBJ2-5 and V is TRBV11-2; 13 nucleotides match TRBD2. CDR1 is SGHAT, CDR2 FQNNGV, per germline. With 1 base clipped from V and 13 bases from J, the junction kept 6 bases outside the gene matches. The CDR3 covers 14 residues. DNA of the CDR3: TGTGCCAGCAGCTTAGGACTAGCGGGAGGATGGCGGTACTTC. This sequence encodes CASSLGLAGGWRYF.

The chain carries TRBV28 and TRBJ1-6; 7 nucleotides match TRBD1. Per the germline V gene, CDR1 is MDHEN and CDR2 is SYDVKM. Trimming removed 3 bases from V and 7 bases from J; junction bases left unmatched: 9. The CDR3 runs to 16 residues. CDR3 in DNA: TGTGCCAGCAGTTTTCGCAGGGGGGTAGTAAATTCACCCCTCCACTTT. This encodes CASSFRRGVVNSPLHF.

This chain joins TRBV19 and TRBJ2-3; D is possibly TRBD2 (6 bases). V was pared by 8 bases and J by 2 bases, with 14 bases between. Germline CDR1 LNHDA, CDR2 SQIVND (reference sequence). The CDR3 consists of 14 residues. The DNA for the CDR3 is TGTGCCAGTGGGGACTTCCCCCACACAGATACGCAGTATTTT. It is translated as CASGDFPHTDTQYF. Together with reference TRBV19 and TRBJ2-3, the CDR3 gives the full variable domain: DGGITQSPKYLFRKEGQNVTLSCEQNLNHDAMYWYRQDPGQGLRLIYYSQIVNDFQKGDIAEGYSVSREKKESFPLTVTSAQKNPTAFYLCASGDFPHTDTQYFGPGTRLTVL.

This clone was picked up a small number of times. V gene TRBV28 combines with J gene TRBJ2-1, with no clear D. CDR3 length equals 11 residues. Germline V gives CDR1 MDHEN, CDR2 SYDVKM. V was trimmed by 6 bases and J by 3 bases, leaving 3 bases between them. CDR3 loop: CASSLYNEQFF. CDR3 DNA sequence: TGTGCCAGCAGCCTCTACAATGAGCAGTTCTTC.

The rearrangement joins TRBV27 to TRBJ2-7; D perhaps matches TRBD2 (5 bases). The germline gives CDR1 MNHEY, CDR2 SMNVEV (reference sequence). V lost 3 bases and J 7 bases, leaving 16 bases between the germline ends. The CDR3 is 14 amino acids. Written as DNA, the CDR3 is TGTGCCAGCAGTTTGAGGGCCACGTCGGGGGAGCAGTACTTC. Its translation: CASSLRATSGEQYF.

This clone was found once. This chain joins TRBV5-1 and TRBJ1-1; 8 nucleotides line up with TRBD1. The V gene end was trimmed by 4 bases and the J gene end by 1 base; junction bases not matched to a gene: 6. CDR1 and CDR2 from the germline V gene are SGHRS and YFSETQ. The CDR3 spans 15 residues. The CDR3 reads CASSPRTGSNTEAFF. CDR3 coding DNA: TGCGCCAGCAGCCCTAGGACAGGGTCGAACACTGAAGCTTTCTTT.

The J gene is TRBJ2-1, the V gene TRBV7-3, with D hard to call. The germline V and J ends were trimmed by 5 bases and 0 bases, with 11 bases remaining between them. The germline V gene has CDR1 SGHTA and CDR2 FQGTGA. The CDR3 length is 15 residues. The CDR3 nucleotides are TGTGCCAGCAGCCGGGTGGCCAGCTCCTACAATGAGCAGTTCTTC. Translation: CASSRVASSYNEQFF.

The chain uses TRBV28 and TRBJ1-2; D is unresolved. Trimming stripped 5 bases from V and 1 base from J, with 5 bases between. The CDR3 loop spans 12 amino acids. Looked up from germline, CDR1 is MDHEN and CDR2 is SYDVKM. CDR3 loop: CASSLDNYGYTF. The DNA of the CDR3 is TGTGCCAGCAGTCTAGATAACTATGGCTACACCTTC.

This chain links TRBV5-4 with TRBJ2-1; the match to TRBD1 covers 7 bases. Looked up from germline, CDR1 is SGHNT and CDR2 is YYREEE (reference sequence). The CDR3 sequence is 14 residues long. The V segment lost 4 bases and the J segment 10 bases; nucleotides outside the gene matches: 11. CDR3 bases: TGTGCCAGCAGCCCACAAATTGGGACAGCGGAGCAGTTCTTC. Its translation is CASSPQIGTAEQFF.

This CDR3 is CASSPARGQRNQPQHF. CDR3 DNA sequence: TGTGCCAGCAGTCCCGCCCGGGGACAACGCAATCAGCCCCAGCATTTT. J is TRBJ1-5 and V is TRBV6-2 or TRBV6-3, with a weak D call TRBD1 (6 bases). The CDR3 is 16 residues long. V gave up 5 bases and J gave up 2 bases, with 16 bases separating them. CDR1 MNHEY and CDR2 SVGEGT come from the germline V gene.